This T cell receptor (beta chain) was sequenced for a study of vaccination and CD4 T cells after COVID-19. This clonotype showed up just a few times. What it binds is unknown. Indicated treatment: approximately 10-day PBMC culture with coronavirus spike peptide pools or control peptides (ViraFEST assay). CD4+ T-cell collection from the unexposed donor predated the COVID-19 pandemic (2011-2018). Cultures used around 2.2 million PBMCs per well, roughly 9.8 IU/ml IL-2 and 9.5 to 10 ug/ml peptides. Sequencing of cultured CD4+ T cell DNA used the Oncomine TCR Beta short-read assay. Each CDR3 protein gets one entry after TCRdb re-called the PCR reads with MiXCR. The table lists about 5,700 distinct CDR3 sequences, 34% of them singletons. The V gene end was trimmed by 6 bases and the J gene end by 7 bases; junction bases not matched to a gene: 14. The CDR3 runs to 15 residues. The germline V gene encodes CDR1 MNHNS and CDR2 SASEGT.

Sequenced material: CD4+ T cells from blood, cultured in vitro. The chain carries TRBV6-1 and TRBJ1-2, with 7 bases identical to TRBD1. The sequence derives from a human donor in good health. Here the CDR3 DNA reads TGTGCCAGCAGCCCGGGGAGACAGGGAAGGAGTGGCTACACCTTC. It codes for CASSPGRQGRSGYTF.